This TCR beta chain was sequenced in a study of prognosis after radiotherapy for stage I lung cancer. Study details: Concurrent therapy with stereotactic body radiotherapy was received by no patient.

This clonotype came up many times. Germline lookup yields CDR1 SGHRS and CDR2 YFSETQ. After removal of 5 bases from V and 8 bases from J, the junction contained 12 bases not matched to a gene. The CDR3 contains 14 residues. Genomic DNA provided the template from which TCR beta CDR3 was amplified by two-round multiplex PCR. Every TRBV and TRBJ gene had its own specific primer in first-round PCR. TCRdb fed the multiplex PCR reads into MiXCR, producing one record per CDR3 protein. This sample carries about 16,000 distinct CDR3 sequences, about 40% of them seen once, and the ten largest clones take approximately 40%. Disease was node-negative on CT and PET/CT in all patients; none had prior chemotherapy, radiotherapy or other malignancies.

Here the sequenced sample was PBMCs, taken before or after stereotactic body radiation therapy (not recorded which). This clonotype was sampled from a donor of 50 years or more with non-small cell lung cancer. This chain uses TRBV5-1 with TRBJ1-1, with 7 bases fitting TRBD1. In DNA, the CDR3 is TGCGCCAGCAGACCTACAGGGGCCCATCCCGAAGCTTTCTTT. Its translation is CASRPTGAHPEAFF.